The present entry profiles one T cell receptor (beta chain) with its context. What it binds is not known. This entry is derived from a study of CD8+CD57+ T cells in acquired aplastic anemia. Across the study: DNA per sorted CD4+ or CD8+ sample ranged about 0.19 to 30 ug, averaging roughly 3.5 ug. For CD4+ cells, healthy donors had an average of around 9.9 million reads.

It was genomic DNA that served as the template for profiling TCR beta VDJ and CDR3. TCRdb re-derived calls from the reads in MiXCR, one entry per CDR3 protein. The table records tens of thousands of distinct CDR3 sequences, 40% to 50% of them present only once. General study results and limits: Patients and controls had CD8+ Simpson's diversity values that were not significantly distinct. Patients shared just under 30 CD8+ CDR3 sequences with controls.

Trimming removed 3 bases from V and 2 bases from J, with 8 bases in between. CDR1 is WNHNN and CDR2 is SYGVQD in the germline V gene (reference sequence). The CDR3 is 13 residues long. The sequence was obtained from a human donor in good health, serving as a control. Sequencing was done on a sample of sorted CD4+, CD8+, or CD8+CD57+ T cells (not recorded which) from PBMCs. V and J are TRBV10-1 and TRBJ2-7; a possible D gene is TRBD2 (6 bases). The CDR3 DNA follows: TGCGCCAGCAGTGATCCGGGGGCCTACGAGCAGTACTTC. Its protein is CASSDPGAYEQYF.